These 2 T cell receptor beta chains were sequenced from one sample in a study of sequential checkpoint blockade in melanoma. Treatment defined: randomized to nivolumab then ipilimumab (arm A) or the reverse (arm B). The table came from immunoSEQ multiplex PCR; TCRdb's copy has only in-frame clones and leaves some out. In the table there are 15,000 to 20,000 clones, under 75% of which are singletons. The starting material was CD8+ T cells sorted from blood (inferred from file names), obtained from a patient given nivolumab and ipilimumab in sequence. The source of these receptors is a human donor with melanoma.

This clone was detected only once. The CDR3 loop is CASRALSTGTGLDTGELFF. The CDR3 nucleotides are TGTGCCAGCAGAGCTCTATCAACCGGGACAGGGCTTGACACCGGGGAGCTGTTTTTT. The chain uses TRBV5-6 and TRBJ2-2, with 9 bases identical to TRBD1. The CDR3 extends over 19 amino acids. Germline trimming cut 5 bases from V and 3 bases from J; bases unmatched to any gene: 17. Germline-derived CDR1 and CDR2 are SGHDT and YYEEEE.

This clone was detected only a few times. The germline gene is not matched at one end of the junction; a read error may be the cause. The chain joins TRBV6-5 to TRBJ1-2; 7 bases agree with TRBD1. The CDR3 consists of 15 residues. Germline V CDR1 and CDR2: MNHEY, SVGAGI. CDR3 sequence: CASSTRIGTAHGYTF. The DNA of the CDR3 is TGTGCCAGCAGTACTCGGATCGGGACAGCCCATGGTTACACCTTC.